This T cell receptor (beta chain) stems from a study of control samples from healthy donors and cancer patients. V lost 5 bases, J lost 3 bases, and 8 bases lay in between. CDR1 is MDHEN and CDR2 is SYDVKM in the germline V gene. CDR3 length: 13 amino acids. Assay: immunoSEQ multiplex PCR; the TCRdb copy retains only in-frame clones and omits some. The sample yields 98,000 or so clones, 79% seen once. The rearrangement uses TRBV28 and TRBJ1-3; D ambiguous. The receptor's source is a young woman in good health. Sequencing was done on a sample of blood. CDR3 sequence (DNA): TGTGCCAGCAGTCCCCCCGGTGGAAACACCATATATTTT. Amino acids: CASSPPGGNTIYF.